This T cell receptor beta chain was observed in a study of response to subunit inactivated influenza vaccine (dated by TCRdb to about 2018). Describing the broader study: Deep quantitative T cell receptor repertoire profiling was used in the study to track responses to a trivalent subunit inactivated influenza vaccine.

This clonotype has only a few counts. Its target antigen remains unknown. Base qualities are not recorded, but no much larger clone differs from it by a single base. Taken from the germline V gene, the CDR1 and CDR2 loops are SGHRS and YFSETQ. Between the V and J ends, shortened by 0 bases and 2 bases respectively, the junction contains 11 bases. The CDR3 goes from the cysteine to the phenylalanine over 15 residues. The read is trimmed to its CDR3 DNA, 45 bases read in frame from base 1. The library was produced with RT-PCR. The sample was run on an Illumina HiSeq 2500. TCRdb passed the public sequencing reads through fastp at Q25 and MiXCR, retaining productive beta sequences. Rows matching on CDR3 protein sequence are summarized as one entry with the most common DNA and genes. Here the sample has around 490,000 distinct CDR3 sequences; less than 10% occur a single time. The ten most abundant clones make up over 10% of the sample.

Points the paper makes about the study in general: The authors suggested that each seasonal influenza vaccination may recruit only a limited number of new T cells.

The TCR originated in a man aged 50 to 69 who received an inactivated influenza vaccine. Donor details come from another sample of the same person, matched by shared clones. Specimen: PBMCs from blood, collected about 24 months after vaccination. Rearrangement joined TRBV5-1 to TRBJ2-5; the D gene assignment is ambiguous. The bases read TGCGCCAGCAGCTTGGGGTCCCTTGCTCAAGAGACCCAGTACTTC. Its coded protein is CASSLGSLAQETQYF.